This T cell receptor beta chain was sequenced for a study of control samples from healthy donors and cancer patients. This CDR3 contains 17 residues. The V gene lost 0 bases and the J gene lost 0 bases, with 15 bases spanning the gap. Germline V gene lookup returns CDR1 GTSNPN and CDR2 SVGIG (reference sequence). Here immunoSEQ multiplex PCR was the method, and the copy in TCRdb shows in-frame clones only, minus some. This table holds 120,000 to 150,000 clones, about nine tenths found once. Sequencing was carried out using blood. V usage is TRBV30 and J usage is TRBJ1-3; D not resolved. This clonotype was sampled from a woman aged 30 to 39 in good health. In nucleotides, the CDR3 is TGTGCCTGGAGTGTACGTGTGGGCGGCTACTCTGGAAACACCATATATTTT. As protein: CAWSVRVGGYSGNTIYF.